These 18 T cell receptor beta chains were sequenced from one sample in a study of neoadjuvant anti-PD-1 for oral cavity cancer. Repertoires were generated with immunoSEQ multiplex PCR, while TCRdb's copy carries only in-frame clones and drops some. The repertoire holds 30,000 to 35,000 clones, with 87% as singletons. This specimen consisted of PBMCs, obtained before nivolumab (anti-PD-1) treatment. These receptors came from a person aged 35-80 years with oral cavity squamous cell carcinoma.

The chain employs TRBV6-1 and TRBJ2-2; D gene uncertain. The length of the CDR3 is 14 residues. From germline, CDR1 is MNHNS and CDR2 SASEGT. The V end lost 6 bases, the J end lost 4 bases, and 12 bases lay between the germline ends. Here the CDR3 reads CASRPGQGTGELFF. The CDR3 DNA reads TGTGCCAGCAGGCCGGGCCAAGGCACCGGGGAGCTGTTTTTT.

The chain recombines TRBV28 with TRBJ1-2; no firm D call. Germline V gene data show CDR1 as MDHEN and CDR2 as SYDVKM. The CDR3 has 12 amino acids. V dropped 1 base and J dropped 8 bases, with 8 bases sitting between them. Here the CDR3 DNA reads TGTGCCAGCAGTTTATTTCCTGGGGGCTACACCTTC. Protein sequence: CASSLFPGGYTF.

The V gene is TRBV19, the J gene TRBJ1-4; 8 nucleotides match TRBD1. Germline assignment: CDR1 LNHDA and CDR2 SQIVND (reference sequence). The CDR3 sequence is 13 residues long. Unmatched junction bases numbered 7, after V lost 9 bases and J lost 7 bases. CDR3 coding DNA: TGTGCCAGCGTTGACAGGGGTGTTGAAAAACTGTTTTTT. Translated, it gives CASVDRGVEKLFF. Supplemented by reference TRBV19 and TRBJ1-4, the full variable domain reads DGGITQSPKYLFRKEGQNVTLSCEQNLNHDAMYWYRQDPGQGLRLIYYSQIVNDFQKGDIAEGYSVSREKKESFPLTVTSAQKNPTAFYLCASVDRGVEKLFFGSGTQLSVL.

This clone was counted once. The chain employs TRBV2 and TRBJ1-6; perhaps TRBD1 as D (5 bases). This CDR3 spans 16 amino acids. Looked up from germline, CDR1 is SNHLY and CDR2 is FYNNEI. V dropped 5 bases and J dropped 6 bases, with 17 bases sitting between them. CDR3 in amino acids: CASSRRNRIANSPLHF. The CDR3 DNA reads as TGTGCCAGCAGTCGCCGAAACAGGATTGCTAATTCACCCCTCCACTTT. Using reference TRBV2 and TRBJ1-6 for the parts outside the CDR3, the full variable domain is EPEVTQTPSHQVTQMGQEVILRCVPISNHLYFYWYRQILGQKVEFLVSFYNNEISEKSEIFDDQFSVERPDGSNFTLKIRSTKLEDSAMYFCASSRRNRIANSPLHFGNGTRLTVT.

CDR3 sequence (DNA): TGTGCCAGCAGCGTAACGGGGAGCTCCTACAATGAGCAGTTCTTC. Translated, it gives CASSVTGSSYNEQFF. The chain couples TRBV9 to TRBJ2-1; tentatively, D is TRBD2 (5 bases). From germline, CDR1 is SGDLS and CDR2 YYNGEE. CDR3 size: 15 residues. The V gene lost 1 base and the J gene lost 0 bases, with 8 bases spanning the gap.

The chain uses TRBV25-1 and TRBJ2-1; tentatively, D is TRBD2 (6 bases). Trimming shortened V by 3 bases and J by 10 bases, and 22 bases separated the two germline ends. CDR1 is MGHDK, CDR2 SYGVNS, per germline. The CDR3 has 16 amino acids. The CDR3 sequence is CASSEAGRGSLGEQFF. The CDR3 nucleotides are TGTGCCAGCAGTGAGGCGGGGCGGGGTTCACTAGGAGAGCAGTTCTTC.

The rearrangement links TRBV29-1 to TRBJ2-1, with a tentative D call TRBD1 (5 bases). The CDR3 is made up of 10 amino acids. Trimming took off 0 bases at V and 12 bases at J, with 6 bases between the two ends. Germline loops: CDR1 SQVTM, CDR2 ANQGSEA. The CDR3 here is CSVEEGRQFF. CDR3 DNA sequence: TGCAGCGTTGAAGAGGGGCGGCAGTTCTTC.

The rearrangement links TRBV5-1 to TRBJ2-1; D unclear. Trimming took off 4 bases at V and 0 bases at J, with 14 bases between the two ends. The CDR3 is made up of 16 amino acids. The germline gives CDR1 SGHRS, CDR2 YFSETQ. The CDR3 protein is CASSPLVGYSYNEQFF. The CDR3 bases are TGCGCCAGCAGCCCCCTAGTAGGCTACTCCTACAATGAGCAGTTCTTC.

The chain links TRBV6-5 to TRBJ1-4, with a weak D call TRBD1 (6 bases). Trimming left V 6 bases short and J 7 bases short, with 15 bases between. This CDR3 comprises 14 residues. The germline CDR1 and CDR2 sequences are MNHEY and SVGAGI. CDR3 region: CASSSGQIGEKLFF. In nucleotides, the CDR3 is TGTGCCAGCAGCTCGGGACAAATCGGTGAAAAACTGTTTTTT.

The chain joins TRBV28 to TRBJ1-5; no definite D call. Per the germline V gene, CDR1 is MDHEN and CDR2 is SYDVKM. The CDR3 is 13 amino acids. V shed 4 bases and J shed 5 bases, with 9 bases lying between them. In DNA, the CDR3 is TGTGCCAGCAGTTCGAGGTTCGATCAGCCCCAGCATTTT. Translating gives CASSSRFDQPQHF. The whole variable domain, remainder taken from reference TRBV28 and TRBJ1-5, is DVKVTQSSRYLVKRTGEKVFLECVQDMDHENMFWYRQDPGLGLRLIYFSYDVKMKEKGDIPEGYSVSREKKERFSLILESASTNQTSMYLCASSSRFDQPQHFGDGTRLSIL.

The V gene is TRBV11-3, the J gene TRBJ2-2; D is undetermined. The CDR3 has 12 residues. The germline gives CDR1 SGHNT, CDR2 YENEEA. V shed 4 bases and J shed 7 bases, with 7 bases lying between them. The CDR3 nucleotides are TGTGCCAGCAGCTCACATGTCGGGGAGCTGTTTTTT. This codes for CASSSHVGELFF.

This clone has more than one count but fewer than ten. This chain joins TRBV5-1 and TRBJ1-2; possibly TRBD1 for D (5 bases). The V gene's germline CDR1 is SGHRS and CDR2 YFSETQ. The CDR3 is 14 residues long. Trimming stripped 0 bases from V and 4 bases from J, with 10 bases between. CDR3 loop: CASSLEDITYGYTF. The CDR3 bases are TGCGCCAGCAGCTTGGAGGACATAACCTATGGCTACACCTTC.

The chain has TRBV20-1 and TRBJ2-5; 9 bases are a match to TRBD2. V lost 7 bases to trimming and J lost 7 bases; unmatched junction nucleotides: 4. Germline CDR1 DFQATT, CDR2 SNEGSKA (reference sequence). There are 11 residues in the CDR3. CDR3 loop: CSGLAGRTQYF. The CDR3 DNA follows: TGCAGTGGTCTAGCGGGGAGGACCCAGTACTTC.

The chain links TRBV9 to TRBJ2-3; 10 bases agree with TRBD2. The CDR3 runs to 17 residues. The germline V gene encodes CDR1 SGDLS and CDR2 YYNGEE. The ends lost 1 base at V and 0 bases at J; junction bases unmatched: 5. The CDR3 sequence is CASSVQASGGSTDTQYF. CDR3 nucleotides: TGTGCCAGCAGCGTACAAGCTAGCGGGGGCAGCACAGATACGCAGTATTTT.

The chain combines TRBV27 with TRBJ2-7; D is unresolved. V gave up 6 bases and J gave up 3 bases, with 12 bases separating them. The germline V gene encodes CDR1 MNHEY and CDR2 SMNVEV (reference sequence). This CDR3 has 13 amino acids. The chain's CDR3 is CASRPTNSYEQYF. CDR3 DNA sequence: TGTGCCAGCAGACCCACGAACAGCTACGAGCAGTACTTC.

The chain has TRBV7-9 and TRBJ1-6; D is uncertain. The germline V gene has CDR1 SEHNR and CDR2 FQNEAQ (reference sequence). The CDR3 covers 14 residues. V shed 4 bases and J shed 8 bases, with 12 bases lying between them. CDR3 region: CASSSDTKHSPLHF. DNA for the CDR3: TGTGCCAGCAGCTCCGACACAAAGCATTCACCCCTCCACTTT.

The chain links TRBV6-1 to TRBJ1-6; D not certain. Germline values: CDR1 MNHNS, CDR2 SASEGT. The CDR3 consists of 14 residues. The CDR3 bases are TGTGCGGCGGGAGTTATGAACTATAATTCACCCCTCCACTTT. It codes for CAAGVMNYNSPLHF.

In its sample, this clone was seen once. CDR3 amino acids: CASSQRGLGPETQYF. Here the CDR3 DNA reads TGTGCCAGCAGCCAGCGGGGGTTAGGCCCAGAGACCCAGTACTTC. V gene TRBV7-3 combines with J gene TRBJ2-5, with 8 bases lining up with TRBD2. The CDR3 covers 15 residues. The germline gives CDR1 SGHTA, CDR2 FQGTGA. Trimming removed 5 bases from V and 4 bases from J; junction bases left unmatched: 9. Together with reference TRBV7-3 and TRBJ2-5, the CDR3 gives the full variable domain: GAGVSQTPSNKVTEKGKYVELRCDPISGHTALYWYRQSLGQGPEFLIYFQGTGAADDSGLPNDRFFAVRPEGSVSTLKIQRTERGDSAVYLCASSQRGLGPETQYFGPGTRLLVL.